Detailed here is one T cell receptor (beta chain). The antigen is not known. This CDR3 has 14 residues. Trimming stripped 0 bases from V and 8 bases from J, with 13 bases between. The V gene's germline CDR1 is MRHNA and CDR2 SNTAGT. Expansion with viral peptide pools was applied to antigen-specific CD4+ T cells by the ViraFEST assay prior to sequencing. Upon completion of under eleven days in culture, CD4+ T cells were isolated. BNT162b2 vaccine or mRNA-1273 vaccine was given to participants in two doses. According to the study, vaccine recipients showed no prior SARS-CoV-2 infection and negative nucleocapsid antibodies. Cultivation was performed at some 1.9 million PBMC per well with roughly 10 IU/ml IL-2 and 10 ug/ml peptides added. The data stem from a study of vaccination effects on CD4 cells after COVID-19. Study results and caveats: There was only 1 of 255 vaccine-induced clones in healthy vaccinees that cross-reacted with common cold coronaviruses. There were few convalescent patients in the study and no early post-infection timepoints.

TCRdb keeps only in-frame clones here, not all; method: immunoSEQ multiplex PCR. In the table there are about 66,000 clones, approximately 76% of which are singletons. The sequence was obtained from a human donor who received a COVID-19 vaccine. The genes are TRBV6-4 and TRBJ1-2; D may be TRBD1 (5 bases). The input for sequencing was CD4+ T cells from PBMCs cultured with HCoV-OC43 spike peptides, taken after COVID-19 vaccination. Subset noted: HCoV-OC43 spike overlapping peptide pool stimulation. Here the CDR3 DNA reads TGTGCCAGCAGTGACTCGAGCAGGGCGAGGGGCTACACCTTC. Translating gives CASSDSSRARGYTF.